This is a list of T cell receptor beta chains from one sample in a study of shared T cell receptors in the human thymus. Here immunoSEQ multiplex PCR was the method, and the copy in TCRdb shows in-frame clones only, minus some. The top ten clones hold 0.01% to 0.015% of a sample with about 500,000 clones, about 80% of them seen once. These sequences were also reported in another study, on human thymus T cells.

Sequenced: thymocytes. These receptors were collected from a boy less than two years old with a congenital heart defect. The CDR3 runs from the conserved cysteine through the conserved F or W. The D gene is left open where the match is weak. Size tells how often a clone was seen (once, few, many) or the class of an expanded clone, and some rows leave it out.

abundance,v_gene,d_gene,j_gene,len,CDR3aa,CDR3nt
-,TRBV27,-,TRBJ2-1,14,CASSPEGAGDEQFF,TGTGCCAGCAGTCCGGAGGGGGCTGGGGATGAGCAGTTCTTC
once,TRBV5-1,-,TRBJ2-1,15,CASSLFGSVHNEQFF,TGCGCCAGCAGCTTGTTCGGTAGCGTGCACAATGAGCAGTTCTTC
-,TRBV5-1,-,TRBJ2-3,17,CASSCPPDTWGTDTQYF,TGCGCCAGCAGTTGCCCCCCGGACACTTGGGGCACAGATACGCAGTATTTT
-,TRBV15,TRBD1,TRBJ2-7,15,CATSSSGTGGSEQYF,TGTGCCACCAGCTCATCCGGGACAGGGGGCTCCGAGCAGTACTTC
once,TRBV15,TRBD1,TRBJ2-7,18,CATSRVSGDRSSSYEQYF,TGTGCCACCAGCAGAGTGTCTGGGGACAGGTCAAGCTCCTACGAGCAGTACTTC
-,TRBV2,TRBD1,TRBJ2-1,14,CASSGDRGVSEQFF,TGTGCCAGCAGTGGGGACAGGGGCGTCAGTGAGCAGTTCTTC
-,TRBV10-3,-,TRBJ1-3,13,CAISRVIGNTIYF,TGTGCCATCAGTCGGGTGATCGGAAACACCATATATTTT
few,TRBV27,TRBD2,TRBJ2-1,16,CASSFSGTSGNNEQFF,TGTGCCAGCAGTTTTTCAGGAACTAGCGGCAACAATGAGCAGTTCTTC
-,TRBV5-8,TRBD2,TRBJ2-2,16,CASSTGTSANTGELFF,TGTGCCAGCAGCACTGGGACTAGCGCTAACACCGGGGAGCTGTTTTTT
-,TRBV10-3,TRBD1,TRBJ2-7,14,CAISAAGGFYEQYF,TGTGCCATCAGTGCCGCAGGGGGTTTCTACGAGCAGTACTTC
once,TRBV27,-,TRBJ2-7,15,CASSLGSSISYEQYF,TGTGCCAGCAGTTTAGGGTCTAGCATCTCCTACGAGCAGTACTTC
-,TRBV7-7,TRBD2,TRBJ2-5,15,CASSPTTSGKKTQYF,TGTGCCAGCAGCCCCACTACTAGCGGGAAAAAGACCCAGTACTTC
once,TRBV25-1,TRBD1,TRBJ2-2,15,CASSVGQGPAGELFF,TGTGCCAGCAGTGTGGGACAGGGCCCCGCCGGGGAGCTGTTTTTT
-,TRBV29-1,TRBD2,TRBJ2-1,24,CSVEDVGLAGVLVETAGRYNEQFF,TGCAGCGTTGAAGATGTAGGGCTAGCGGGAGTATTGGTGGAAACGGCAGGAAGGTACAATGAGCAGTTCTTC